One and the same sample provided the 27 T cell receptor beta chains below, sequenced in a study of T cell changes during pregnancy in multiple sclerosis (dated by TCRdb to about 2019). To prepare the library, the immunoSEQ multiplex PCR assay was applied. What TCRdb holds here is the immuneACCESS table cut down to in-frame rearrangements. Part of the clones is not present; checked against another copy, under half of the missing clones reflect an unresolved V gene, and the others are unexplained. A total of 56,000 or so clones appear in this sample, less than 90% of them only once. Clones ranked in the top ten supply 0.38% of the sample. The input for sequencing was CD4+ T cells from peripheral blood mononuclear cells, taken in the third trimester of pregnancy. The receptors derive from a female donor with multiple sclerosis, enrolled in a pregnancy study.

CDR3 in amino acids: CASSVDPQGMPGNTIYF. CDR3 sequence (DNA): TGTGCCAGCAGCGTAGACCCCCAGGGGATGCCTGGAAACACCATATATTTT. This chain uses TRBV9 with TRBJ1-3; D is perhaps TRBD1 (6 bases). The germline V and J ends were trimmed by 0 bases and 2 bases, with 15 bases remaining between them. The CDR3 consists of 17 residues. Germline CDR1 SGDLS, CDR2 YYNGEE.

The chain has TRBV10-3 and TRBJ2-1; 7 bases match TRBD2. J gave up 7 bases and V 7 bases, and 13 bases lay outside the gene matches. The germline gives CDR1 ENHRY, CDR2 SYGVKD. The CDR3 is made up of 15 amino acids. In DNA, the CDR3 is TGTGCCATCAACCCCAACGGGGAGGGGATAAATGAGCAGTTCTTC. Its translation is CAINPNGEGINEQFF.

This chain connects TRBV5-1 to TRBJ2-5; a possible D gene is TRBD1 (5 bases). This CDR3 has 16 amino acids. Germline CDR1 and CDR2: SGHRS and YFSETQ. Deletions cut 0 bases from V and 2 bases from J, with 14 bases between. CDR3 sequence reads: CASSLGDGAPQETQYF. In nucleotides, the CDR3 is TGCGCCAGCAGCTTGGGTGATGGGGCACCTCAAGAGACCCAGTACTTC.

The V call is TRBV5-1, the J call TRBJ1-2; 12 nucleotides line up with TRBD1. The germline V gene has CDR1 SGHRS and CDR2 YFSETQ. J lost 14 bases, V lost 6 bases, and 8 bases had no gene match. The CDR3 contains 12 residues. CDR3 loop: CASTPGQGARTF. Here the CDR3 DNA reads TGCGCCAGCACCCCGGGACAGGGGGCGCGGACCTTC.

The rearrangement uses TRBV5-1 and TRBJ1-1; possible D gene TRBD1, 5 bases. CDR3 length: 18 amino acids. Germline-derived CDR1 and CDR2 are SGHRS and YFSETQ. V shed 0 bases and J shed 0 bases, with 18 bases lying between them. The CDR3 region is CASSLGDTRVGVNTEAFF. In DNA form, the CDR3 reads TGCGCCAGCAGCTTGGGCGATACGAGAGTAGGGGTGAACACTGAAGCTTTCTTT.

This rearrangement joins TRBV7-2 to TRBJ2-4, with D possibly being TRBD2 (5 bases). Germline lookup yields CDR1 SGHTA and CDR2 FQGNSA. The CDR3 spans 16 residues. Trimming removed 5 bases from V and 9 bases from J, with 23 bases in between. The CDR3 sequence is CASSPRQSGIGFIQYF. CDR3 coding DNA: TGTGCCAGCAGCCCCCGCCAATCGGGGATCGGGTTCATTCAGTACTTC.

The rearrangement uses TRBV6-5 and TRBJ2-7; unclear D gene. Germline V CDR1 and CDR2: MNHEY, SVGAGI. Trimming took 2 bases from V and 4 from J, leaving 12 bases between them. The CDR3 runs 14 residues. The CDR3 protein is CASSYLPEDYEQYF. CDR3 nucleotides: TGTGCCAGCAGTTACCTCCCTGAGGATTACGAGCAGTACTTC.

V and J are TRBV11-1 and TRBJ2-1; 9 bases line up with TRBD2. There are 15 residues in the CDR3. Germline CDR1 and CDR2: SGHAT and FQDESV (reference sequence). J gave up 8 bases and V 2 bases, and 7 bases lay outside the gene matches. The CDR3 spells CASSLNLAGMDEQFF. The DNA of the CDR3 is TGTGCCAGCAGCTTAAATCTAGCGGGGATGGATGAGCAGTTCTTC.

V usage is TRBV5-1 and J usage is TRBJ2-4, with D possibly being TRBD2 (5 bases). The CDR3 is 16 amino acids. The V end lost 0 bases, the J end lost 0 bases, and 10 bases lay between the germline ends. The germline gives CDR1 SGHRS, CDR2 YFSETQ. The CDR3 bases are TGCGCCAGCAGCTTGGCGGGGTATCAAGCCAAAAACATTCAGTACTTC. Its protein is CASSLAGYQAKNIQYF.

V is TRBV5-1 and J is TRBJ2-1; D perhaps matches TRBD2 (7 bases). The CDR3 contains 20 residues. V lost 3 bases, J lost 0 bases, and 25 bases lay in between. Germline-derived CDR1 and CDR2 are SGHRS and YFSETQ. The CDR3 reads CASSWGGHSKWVSSYNEQFF. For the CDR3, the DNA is TGCGCCAGCAGCTGGGGGGGCCACTCTAAATGGGTCAGCTCCTACAATGAGCAGTTCTTC. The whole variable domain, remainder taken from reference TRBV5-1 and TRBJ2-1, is KAGVTQTPRYLIKTRGQQVTLSCSPISGHRSVSWYQQTPGQGLQFLFEYFSETQRNKGNFPGRFSGRQFSNSRSEMNVSTLELGDSALYLCASSWGGHSKWVSSYNEQFFGPGTRLTVL.

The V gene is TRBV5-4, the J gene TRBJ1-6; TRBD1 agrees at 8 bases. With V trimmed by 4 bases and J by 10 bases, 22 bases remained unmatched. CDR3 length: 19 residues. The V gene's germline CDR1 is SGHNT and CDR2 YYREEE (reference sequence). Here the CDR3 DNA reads TGTGCCAGCAGCGTGAACTCTCTTCCGGGACAGGTTAAGGAATCACCCCTCCACTTT. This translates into CASSVNSLPGQVKESPLHF.

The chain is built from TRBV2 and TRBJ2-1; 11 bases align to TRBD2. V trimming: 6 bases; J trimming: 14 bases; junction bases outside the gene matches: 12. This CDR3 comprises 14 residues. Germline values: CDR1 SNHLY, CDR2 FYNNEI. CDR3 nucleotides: TGTGCCAGCAGGCCGGGACTAGCGGCCTCGAGGGAGTTCTTC. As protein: CASRPGLAASREFF.

The CDR3 DNA is TGCGCCAGCGCAGCCCAGCCTAGCGGGGGGGCCTATGAGCAGTTCTTC. It codes for CASAAQPSGGAYEQFF. V gene TRBV10-2 combines with J gene TRBJ2-1, with 12 bases fitting TRBD2. CDR3 length: 16 amino acids. Germline values: CDR1 WSHSY, CDR2 SAAADI. The V and J ends lost 8 bases and 8 bases, in that order; junction bases with no gene match: 13.

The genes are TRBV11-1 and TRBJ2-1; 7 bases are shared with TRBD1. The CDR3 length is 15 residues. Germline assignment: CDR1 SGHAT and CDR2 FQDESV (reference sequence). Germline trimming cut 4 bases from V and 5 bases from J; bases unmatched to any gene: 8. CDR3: CASSSRGLLHNEQFF. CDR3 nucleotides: TGTGCCAGCAGCTCGAGGGGGCTACTACACAATGAGCAGTTCTTC.

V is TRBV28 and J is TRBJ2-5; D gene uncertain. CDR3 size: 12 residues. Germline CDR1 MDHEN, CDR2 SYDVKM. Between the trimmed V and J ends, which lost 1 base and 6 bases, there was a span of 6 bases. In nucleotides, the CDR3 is TGTGCCAGCAGTTTATCGGGTCAGACCCAGTACTTC. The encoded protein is CASSLSGQTQYF.

The CDR3 is CASSPPVQTYEQYF. The CDR3 DNA is TGTGCCAGCTCACCACCGGTTCAGACCTACGAGCAGTACTTC. V and J are TRBV18 and TRBJ2-7; no definite D call. V dropped 0 bases and J dropped 2 bases, with 8 bases sitting between them. CDR3 length: 14 amino acids. Germline CDR1 is KGHSH and CDR2 is LQKENI.

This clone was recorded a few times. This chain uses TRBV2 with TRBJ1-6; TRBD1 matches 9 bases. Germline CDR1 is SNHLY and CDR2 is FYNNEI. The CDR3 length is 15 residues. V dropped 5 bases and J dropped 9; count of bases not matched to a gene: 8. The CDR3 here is CASSKGQGGFSPLHF. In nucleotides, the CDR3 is TGTGCCAGCAGTAAGGGACAGGGAGGTTTTTCACCCCTCCACTTT.

The CDR3 spells CASSVASIGETGELFF. CDR3 nucleotides: TGTGCCAGCAGCGTAGCTTCGATTGGGGAGACCGGGGAGCTGTTTTTT. J is TRBJ2-2 and V is TRBV9; tentative D call: TRBD2 (5 bases). The CDR3 runs to 16 residues. Germline V gives CDR1 SGDLS, CDR2 YYNGEE. The V end was cut by 0 bases, the J end by 5 bases, with 14 bases between. The full variable domain, in which reference TRBV9 and TRBJ2-2 provide the parts outside the CDR3, is DSGVTQTPKHLITATGQRVTLRCSPRSGDLSVYWYQQSLDQGLQFLIQYYNGEERAKGNILERFSAQQFPDLHSELNLSSLELGDSALYFCASSVASIGETGELFFGEGSRLTVL.

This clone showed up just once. The CDR3 DNA follows: TGTGCCAGCAGCAATGACAGGGGAGTAATAGCTTTCTTT. Amino acids: CASSNDRGVIAFF. The chain recombines TRBV2 with TRBJ1-1; 8 bases align to TRBD1. Germline V lookup: CDR1 SNHLY, CDR2 FYNNEI. J was trimmed by 10 bases and V by 6 bases; bases with no gene match: 10. The CDR3 extends over 13 amino acids.

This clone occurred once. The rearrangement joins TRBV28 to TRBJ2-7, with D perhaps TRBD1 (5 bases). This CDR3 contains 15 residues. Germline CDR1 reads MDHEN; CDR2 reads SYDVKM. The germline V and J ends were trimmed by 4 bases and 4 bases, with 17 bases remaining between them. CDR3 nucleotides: TGTGCCAGCAGTTCCCCCAACGGCAGGGTTTACGAGCAGTACTTC. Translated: CASSSPNGRVYEQYF.

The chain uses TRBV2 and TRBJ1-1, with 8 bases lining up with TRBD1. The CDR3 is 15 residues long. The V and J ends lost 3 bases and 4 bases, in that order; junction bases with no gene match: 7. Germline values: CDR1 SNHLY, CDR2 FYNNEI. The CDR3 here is CASSELQGAATEAFF. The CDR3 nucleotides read TGTGCCAGCAGTGAGTTGCAGGGGGCGGCCACTGAAGCTTTCTTT.

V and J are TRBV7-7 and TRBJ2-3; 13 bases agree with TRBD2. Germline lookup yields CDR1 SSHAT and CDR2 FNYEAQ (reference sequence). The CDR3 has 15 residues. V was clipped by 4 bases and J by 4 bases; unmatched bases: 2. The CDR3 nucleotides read TGTGCCAGCAGCTCGGGACTAGCGGGGCCAGATACGCAGTATTTT. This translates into CASSSGLAGPDTQYF.

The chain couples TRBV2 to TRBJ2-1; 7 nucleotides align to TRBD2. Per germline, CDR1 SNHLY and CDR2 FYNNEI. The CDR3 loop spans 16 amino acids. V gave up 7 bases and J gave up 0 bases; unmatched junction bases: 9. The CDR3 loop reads CASKETSASSYNEQFF. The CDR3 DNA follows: TGTGCCAGCAAAGAAACTAGCGCTAGCTCCTACAATGAGCAGTTCTTC.

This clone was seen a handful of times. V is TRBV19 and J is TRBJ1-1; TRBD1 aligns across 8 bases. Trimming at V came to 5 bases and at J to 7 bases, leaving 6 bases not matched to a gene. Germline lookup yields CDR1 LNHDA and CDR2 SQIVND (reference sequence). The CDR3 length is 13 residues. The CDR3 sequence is CASSARQGIEAFF. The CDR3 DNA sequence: TGTGCCAGTAGTGCCAGACAGGGGATTGAAGCTTTCTTT.

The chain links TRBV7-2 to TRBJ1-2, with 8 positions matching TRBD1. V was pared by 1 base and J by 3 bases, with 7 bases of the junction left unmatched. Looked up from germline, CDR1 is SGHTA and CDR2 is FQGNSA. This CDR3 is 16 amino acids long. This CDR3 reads CASSLGQDRVDYGYTF. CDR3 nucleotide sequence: TGTGCCAGCAGCTTAGGCCAGGACAGGGTAGACTATGGCTACACCTTC.

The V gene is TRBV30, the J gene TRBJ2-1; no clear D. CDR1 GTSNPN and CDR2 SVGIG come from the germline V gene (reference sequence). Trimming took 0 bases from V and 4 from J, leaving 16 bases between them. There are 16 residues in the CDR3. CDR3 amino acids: CAWSVGLVFSYNEQFF. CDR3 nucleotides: TGTGCCTGGAGTGTTGGGCTGGTTTTCAGTTACAATGAGCAGTTCTTC. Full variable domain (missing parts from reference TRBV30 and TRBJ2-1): SQTIHQWPATLVQPVGSPLSLECTVEGTSNPNLYWYRQAAGRGLQLLFYSVGIGQISSEVPQNLSASRPQDRQFILSSKKLLLSDSGFYLCAWSVGLVFSYNEQFFGPGTRLTVL.

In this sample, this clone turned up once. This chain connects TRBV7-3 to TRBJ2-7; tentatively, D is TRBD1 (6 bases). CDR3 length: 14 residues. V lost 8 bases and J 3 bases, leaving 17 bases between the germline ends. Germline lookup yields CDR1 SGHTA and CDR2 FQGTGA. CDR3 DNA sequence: TGTGCCAGCTCCCGGGAAGGGGGTCTCTACGAGCAGTACTTC. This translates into CASSREGGLYEQYF.